This T cell receptor beta chain was recovered during a study of T cell changes during pregnancy in multiple sclerosis. TCRdb's table, derived via immunoSEQ multiplex PCR, lists solely in-frame clones and lacks some. The sample includes approximately 79,000 clones, roughly 95% of them seen just once. V was cut by 0 bases and J by 2 bases, with 20 bases left in between. The germline V gene has CDR1 SGHRS and CDR2 YFSETQ. There are 19 residues in the CDR3. The sample was peripheral blood, taken in the second trimester of pregnancy. The receptor comes from a female donor in good health, enrolled as a control in a pregnancy study. The chain has TRBV5-1 and TRBJ2-2; D perhaps matches TRBD1 (5 bases). CDR3 in amino acids: CASSLASRGRNLNTGELFF. The DNA of the CDR3 is TGCGCCAGCAGCTTGGCCAGTAGGGGCCGCAACCTAAACACCGGGGAGCTGTTTTTT. The whole variable domain, filled in from reference TRBV5-1 and TRBJ2-2, reads KAGVTQTPRYLIKTRGQQVTLSCSPISGHRSVSWYQQTPGQGLQFLFEYFSETQRNKGNFPGRFSGRQFSNSRSEMNVSTLELGDSALYLCASSLASRGRNLNTGELFFGEGSRLTVL.